This T cell receptor (beta chain) was identified during a study of shared T cell receptors in the human thymus. The data were produced by immunoSEQ multiplex PCR, yet TCRdb's version contains in-frame clones alone and is incomplete. The sample holds more than 550,000 clones, approximately 83% seen once. A further study also used this sample, focusing on human thymus T cells.

The sequence was obtained from a girl under three years old with a congenital heart defect. The specimen was thymocytes.

As DNA, the CDR3 is TGTGCCAGCAGCTTAGTACAGGGTTACAACGCGGAGCAGTACTTC. Translation gives CASSLVQGYNAEQYF. The chain couples TRBV7-2 to TRBJ2-7; a weak D match, TRBD1 (6 bases). Germline assignment: CDR1 SGHTA and CDR2 FQGNSA. This CDR3 comprises 15 residues. With 1 base removed from V and 7 bases from J, the gap between germline ends came to 17 bases.